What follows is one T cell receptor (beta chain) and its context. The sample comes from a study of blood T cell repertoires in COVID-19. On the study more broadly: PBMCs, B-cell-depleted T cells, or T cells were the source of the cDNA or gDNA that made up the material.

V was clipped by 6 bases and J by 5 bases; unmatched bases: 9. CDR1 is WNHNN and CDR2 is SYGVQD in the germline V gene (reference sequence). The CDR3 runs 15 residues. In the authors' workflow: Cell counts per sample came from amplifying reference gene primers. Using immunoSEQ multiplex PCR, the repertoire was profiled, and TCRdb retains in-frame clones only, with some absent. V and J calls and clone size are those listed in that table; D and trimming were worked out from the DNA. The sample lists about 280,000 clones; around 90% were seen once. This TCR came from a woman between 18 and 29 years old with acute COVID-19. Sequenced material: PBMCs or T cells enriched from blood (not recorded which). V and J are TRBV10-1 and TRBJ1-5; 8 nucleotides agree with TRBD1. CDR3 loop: CASSPGGRGDQPQHF. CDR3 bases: TGCGCCAGCAGCCCAGGGGGCCGTGGTGATCAGCCCCAGCATTTT.